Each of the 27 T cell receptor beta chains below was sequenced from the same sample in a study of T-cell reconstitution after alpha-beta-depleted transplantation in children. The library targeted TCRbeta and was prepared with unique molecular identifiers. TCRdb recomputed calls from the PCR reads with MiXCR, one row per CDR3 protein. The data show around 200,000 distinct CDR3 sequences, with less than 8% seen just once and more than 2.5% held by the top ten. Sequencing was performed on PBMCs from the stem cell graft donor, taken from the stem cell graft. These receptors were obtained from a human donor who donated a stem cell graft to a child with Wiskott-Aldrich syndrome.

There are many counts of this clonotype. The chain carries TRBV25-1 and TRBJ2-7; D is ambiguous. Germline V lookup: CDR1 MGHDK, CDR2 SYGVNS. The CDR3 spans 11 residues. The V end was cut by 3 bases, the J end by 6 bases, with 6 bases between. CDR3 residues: CASSDFIEQYF. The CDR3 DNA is TGTGCCAGCAGTGATTTCATCGAGCAGTACTTC.

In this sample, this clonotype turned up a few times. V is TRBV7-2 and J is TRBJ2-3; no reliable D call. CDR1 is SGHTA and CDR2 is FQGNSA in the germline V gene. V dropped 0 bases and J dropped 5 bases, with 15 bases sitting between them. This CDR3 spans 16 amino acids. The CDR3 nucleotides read TGTGCCAGCAGCTTAGCCGGTGGGGTCACGGGAGATACGCAGTATTTT. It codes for CASSLAGGVTGDTQYF. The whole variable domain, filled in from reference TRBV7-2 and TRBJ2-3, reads GAGVSQSPSNKVTEKGKDVELRCDPISGHTALYWYRQSLGQGLEFLIYFQGNSAPDKSGLPSDRFSAERTGGSVSTLTIQRTQQEDSAVYLCASSLAGGVTGDTQYFGPGTRLTVL.

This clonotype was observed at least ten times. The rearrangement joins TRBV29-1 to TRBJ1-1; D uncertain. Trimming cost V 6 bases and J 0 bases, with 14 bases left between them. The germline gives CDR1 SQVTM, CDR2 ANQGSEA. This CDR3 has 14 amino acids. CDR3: CSVGRITVNTEAFF. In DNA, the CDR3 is TGCAGCGTCGGACGGATAACCGTGAACACTGAAGCTTTCTTT.

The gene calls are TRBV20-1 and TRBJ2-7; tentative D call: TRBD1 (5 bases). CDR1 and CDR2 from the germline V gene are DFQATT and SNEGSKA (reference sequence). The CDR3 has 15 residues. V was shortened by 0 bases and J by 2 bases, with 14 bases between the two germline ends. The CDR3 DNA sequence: TGCAGTGCTAGAGATCCCACAGGATATACCTACGAGCAGTACTTC. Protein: CSARDPTGYTYEQYF.

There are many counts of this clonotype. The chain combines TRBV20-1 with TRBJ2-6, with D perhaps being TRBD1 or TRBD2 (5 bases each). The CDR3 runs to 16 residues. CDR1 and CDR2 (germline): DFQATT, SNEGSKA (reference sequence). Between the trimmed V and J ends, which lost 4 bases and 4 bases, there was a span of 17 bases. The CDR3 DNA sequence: TGCAGTGCTACATCGCCCGGGACCTTCGGGGCCAACGTCCTGACTTTC. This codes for CSATSPGTFGANVLTF.

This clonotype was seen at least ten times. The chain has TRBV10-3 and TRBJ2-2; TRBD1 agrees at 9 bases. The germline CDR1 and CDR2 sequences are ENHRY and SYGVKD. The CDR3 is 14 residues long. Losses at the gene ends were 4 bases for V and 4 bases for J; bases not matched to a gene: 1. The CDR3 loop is CAISADRGTGELFF. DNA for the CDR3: TGTGCCATCAGTGCGGACAGGGGCACCGGGGAGCTGTTTTTT.

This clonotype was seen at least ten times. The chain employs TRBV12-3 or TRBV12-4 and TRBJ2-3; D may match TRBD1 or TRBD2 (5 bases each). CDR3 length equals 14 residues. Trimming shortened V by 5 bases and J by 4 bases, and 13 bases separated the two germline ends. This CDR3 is CASSLGRGPDTQYF. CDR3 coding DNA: TGTGCCAGCAGTCTCGGTCGGGGCCCAGATACGCAGTATTTT.

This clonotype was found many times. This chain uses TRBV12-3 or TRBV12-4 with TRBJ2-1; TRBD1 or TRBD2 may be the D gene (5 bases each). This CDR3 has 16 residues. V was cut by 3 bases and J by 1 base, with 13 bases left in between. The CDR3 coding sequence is TGTGCCAGCAGTTTCGGGGCCCCTGGGTCCTACAATGAGCAGTTCTTC. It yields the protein CASSFGAPGSYNEQFF.

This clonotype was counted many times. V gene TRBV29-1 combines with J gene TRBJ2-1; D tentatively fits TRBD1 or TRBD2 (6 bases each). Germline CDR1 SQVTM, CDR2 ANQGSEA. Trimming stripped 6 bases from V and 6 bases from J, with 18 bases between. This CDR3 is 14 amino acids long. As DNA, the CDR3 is TGCAGCGTCCTTACTAGCTTACAGGGCAATGAGCAGTTCTTC. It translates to CSVLTSLQGNEQFF.

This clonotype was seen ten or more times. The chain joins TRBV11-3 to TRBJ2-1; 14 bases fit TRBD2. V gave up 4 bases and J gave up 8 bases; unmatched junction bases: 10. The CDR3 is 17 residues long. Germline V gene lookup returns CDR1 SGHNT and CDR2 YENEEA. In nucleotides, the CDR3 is TGTGCCAGCAGCTCCATCGGGACTAGCGGGAGACTCGATGAGCAGTTCTTC. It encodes CASSSIGTSGRLDEQFF.

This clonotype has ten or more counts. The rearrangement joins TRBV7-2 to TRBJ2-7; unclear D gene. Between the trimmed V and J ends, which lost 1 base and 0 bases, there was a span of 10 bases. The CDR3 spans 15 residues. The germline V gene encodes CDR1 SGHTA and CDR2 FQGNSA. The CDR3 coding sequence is TGTGCCAGCAGCTTAGTTCGTTCCAGCTCCTACGAGCAGTACTTC. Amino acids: CASSLVRSSSYEQYF.

CDR3 coding DNA: TGTGCCAGCTCACCACCGGCGCCCTCTGGGGCCAACGTCCTGACTTTC. It yields the protein CASSPPAPSGANVLTF. The J gene is TRBJ2-6, the V gene TRBV18; D is ambiguous. This CDR3 has 16 residues. V shed 0 bases and J shed 0 bases, with 6 bases lying between them. The germline V gene has CDR1 KGHSH and CDR2 LQKENI.

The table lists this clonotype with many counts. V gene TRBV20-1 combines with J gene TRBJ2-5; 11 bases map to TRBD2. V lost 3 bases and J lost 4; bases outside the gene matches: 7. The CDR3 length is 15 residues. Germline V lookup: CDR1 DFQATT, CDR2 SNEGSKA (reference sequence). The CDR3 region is CSARNLAGGGETQYF. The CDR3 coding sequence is TGCAGTGCTAGGAACCTAGCGGGGGGAGGAGAGACCCAGTACTTC.

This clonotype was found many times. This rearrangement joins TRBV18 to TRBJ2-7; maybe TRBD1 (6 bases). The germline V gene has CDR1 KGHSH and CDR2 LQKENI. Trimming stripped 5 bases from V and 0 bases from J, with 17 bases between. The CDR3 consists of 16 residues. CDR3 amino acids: CASSTSSQGSSYEQYF. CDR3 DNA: TGTGCCAGCTCAACAAGTTCACAGGGCAGCTCCTACGAGCAGTACTTC.

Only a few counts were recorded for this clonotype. The CDR3 here is CASSLLARGSNQPQHF. CDR3 coding DNA: TGTGCCAGCAGTTTATTGGCCAGGGGATCCAATCAGCCCCAGCATTTT. This chain links TRBV27 with TRBJ1-5, with TRBD1 as a possible D gene (6 bases). V lost 1 base and J lost 3, with 13 bases in between. CDR1 is MNHEY and CDR2 is SMNVEV in the germline V gene (reference sequence). The CDR3 runs 16 residues.

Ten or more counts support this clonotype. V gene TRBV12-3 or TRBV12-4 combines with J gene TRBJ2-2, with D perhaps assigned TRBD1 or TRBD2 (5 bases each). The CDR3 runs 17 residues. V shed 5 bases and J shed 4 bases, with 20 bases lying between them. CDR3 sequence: CASSHQPGRRATGELFF. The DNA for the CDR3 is TGTGCCAGCAGTCACCAACCGGGACGGCGGGCCACCGGGGAGCTGTTTTTT.

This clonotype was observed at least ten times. CDR3 sequence: CASSHGEETQYF. CDR3 nucleotide sequence: TGTGCCAGCAGTCACGGAGAAGAGACCCAGTACTTC. The chain carries TRBV3-1 and TRBJ2-5; D unresolved. CDR1 and CDR2 from the germline V gene are LGHDT and YNNKEL (reference sequence). Trimming removed 6 bases at V and 3 bases at J, with 8 bases between. The CDR3 is 12 residues long.

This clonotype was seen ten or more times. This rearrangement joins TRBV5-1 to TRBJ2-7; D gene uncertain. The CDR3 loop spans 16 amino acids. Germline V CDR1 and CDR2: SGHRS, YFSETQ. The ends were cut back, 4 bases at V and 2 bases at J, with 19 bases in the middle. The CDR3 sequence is CASSLLWVAGTYEQYF. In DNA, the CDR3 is TGCGCCAGCAGCCTACTATGGGTGGCAGGAACCTACGAGCAGTACTTC.

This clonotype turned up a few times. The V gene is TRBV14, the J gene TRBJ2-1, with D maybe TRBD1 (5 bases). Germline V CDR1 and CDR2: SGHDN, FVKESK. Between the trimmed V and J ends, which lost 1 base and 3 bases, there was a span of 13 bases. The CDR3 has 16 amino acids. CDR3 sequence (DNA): TGTGCCAGCAGCCAAGGGCGTCGGCAGGGCTACAATGAGCAGTTCTTC. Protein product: CASSQGRRQGYNEQFF.

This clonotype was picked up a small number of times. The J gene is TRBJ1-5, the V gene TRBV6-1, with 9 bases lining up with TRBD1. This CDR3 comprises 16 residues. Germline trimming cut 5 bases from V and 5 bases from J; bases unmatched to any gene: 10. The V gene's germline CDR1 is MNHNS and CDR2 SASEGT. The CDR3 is CASSKPGQGPDQPQHF. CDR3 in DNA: TGTGCCAGCAGTAAACCGGGACAGGGACCTGATCAGCCCCAGCATTTT.

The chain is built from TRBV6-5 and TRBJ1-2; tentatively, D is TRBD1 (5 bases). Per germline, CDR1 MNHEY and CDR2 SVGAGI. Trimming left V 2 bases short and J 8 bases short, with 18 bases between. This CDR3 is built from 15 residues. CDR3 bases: TGTGCCAGCAGTTACGGACCGGGGGAAGGGGAGGGCTACACCTTC. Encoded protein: CASSYGPGEGEGYTF.

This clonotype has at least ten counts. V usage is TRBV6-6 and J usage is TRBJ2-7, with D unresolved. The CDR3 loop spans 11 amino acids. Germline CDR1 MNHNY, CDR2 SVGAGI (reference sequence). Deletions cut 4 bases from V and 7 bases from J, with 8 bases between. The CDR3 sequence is CASSLLAEQYF. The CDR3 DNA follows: TGTGCCAGCAGTTTATTGGCGGAGCAGTACTTC.

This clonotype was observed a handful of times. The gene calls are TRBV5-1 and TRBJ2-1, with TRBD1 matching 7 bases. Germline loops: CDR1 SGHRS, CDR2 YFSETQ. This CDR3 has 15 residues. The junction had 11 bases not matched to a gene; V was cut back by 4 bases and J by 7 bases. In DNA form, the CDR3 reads TGCGCCAGCAGCCAAAAGGGGGACAGTTCAAATGAGCAGTTCTTC. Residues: CASSQKGDSSNEQFF.

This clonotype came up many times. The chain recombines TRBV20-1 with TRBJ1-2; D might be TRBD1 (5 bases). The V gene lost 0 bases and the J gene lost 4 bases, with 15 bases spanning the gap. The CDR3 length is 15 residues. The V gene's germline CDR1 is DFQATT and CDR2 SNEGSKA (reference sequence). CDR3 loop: CSARDRGFRGYGYTF. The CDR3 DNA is TGCAGTGCTAGAGATCGGGGGTTTCGGGGCTATGGCTACACCTTC.

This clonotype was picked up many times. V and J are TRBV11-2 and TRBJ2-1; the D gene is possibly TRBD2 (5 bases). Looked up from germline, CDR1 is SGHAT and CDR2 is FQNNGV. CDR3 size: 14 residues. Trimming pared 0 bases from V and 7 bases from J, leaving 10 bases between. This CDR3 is CASSLDSDWNEQFF. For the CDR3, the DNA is TGTGCCAGCAGCTTAGACTCGGACTGGAATGAGCAGTTCTTC.

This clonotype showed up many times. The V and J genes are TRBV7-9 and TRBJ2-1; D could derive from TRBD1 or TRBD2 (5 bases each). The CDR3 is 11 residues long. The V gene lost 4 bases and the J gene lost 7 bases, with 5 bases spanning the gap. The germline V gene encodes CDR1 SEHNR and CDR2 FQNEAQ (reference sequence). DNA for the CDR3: TGTGCCAGCAGCTGGGGGAATGAGCAGTTCTTC. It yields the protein CASSWGNEQFF.

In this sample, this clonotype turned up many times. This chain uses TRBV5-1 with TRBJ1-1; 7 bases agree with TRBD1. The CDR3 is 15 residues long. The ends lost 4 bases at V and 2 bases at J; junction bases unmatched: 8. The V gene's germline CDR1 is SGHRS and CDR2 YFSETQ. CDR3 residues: CASSRWTGTNTEAFF. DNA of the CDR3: TGCGCCAGCAGCAGGTGGACAGGCACAAACACTGAAGCTTTCTTT.